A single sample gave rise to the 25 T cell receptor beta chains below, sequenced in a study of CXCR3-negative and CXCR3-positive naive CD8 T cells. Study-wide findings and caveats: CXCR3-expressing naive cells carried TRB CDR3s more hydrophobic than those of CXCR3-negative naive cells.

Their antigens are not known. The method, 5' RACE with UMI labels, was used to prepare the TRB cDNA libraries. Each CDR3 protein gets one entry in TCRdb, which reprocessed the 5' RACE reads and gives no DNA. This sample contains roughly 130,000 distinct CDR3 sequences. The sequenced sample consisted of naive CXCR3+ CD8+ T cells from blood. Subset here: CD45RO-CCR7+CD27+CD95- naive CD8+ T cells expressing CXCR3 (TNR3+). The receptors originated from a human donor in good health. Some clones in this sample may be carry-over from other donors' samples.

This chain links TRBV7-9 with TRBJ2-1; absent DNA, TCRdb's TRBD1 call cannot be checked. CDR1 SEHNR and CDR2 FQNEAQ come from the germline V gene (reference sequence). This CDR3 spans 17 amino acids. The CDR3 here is CASSSRPDRPPYNEQFF.

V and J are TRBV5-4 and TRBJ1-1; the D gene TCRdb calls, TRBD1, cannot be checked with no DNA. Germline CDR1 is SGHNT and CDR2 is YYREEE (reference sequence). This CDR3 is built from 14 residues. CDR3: CASSPVRGNTEAFF.

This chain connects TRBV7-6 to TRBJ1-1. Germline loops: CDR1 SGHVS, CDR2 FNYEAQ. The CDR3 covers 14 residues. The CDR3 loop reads CASSLGELNTEAFF.

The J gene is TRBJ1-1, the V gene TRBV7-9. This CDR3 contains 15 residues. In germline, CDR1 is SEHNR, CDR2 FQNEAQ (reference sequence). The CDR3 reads CASSLVAGTATEAFF.

CDR3 sequence: CASSRQGKRETQYF. This chain links TRBV6-5 with TRBJ2-5; TCRdb's D call of TRBD1 is untestable without DNA. The CDR3 length is 14 residues. Germline-derived CDR1 and CDR2 are MNHEY and SVGAGI.

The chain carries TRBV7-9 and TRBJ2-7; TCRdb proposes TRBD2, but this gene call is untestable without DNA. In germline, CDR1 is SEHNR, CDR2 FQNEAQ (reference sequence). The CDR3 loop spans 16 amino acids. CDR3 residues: CASSPKKGLAGYEQYF.

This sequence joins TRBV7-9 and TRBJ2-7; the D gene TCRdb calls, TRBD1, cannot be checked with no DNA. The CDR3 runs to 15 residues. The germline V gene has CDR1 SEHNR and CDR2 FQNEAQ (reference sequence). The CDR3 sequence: CASSLITGGTYEQYF.

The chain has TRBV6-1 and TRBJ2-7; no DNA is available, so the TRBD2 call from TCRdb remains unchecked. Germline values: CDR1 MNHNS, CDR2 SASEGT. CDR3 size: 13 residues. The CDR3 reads CASTGVPSYEQYF.

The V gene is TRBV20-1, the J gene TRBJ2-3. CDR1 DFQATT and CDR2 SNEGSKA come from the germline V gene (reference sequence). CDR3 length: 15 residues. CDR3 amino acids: CSARRLGESTDTQYF.

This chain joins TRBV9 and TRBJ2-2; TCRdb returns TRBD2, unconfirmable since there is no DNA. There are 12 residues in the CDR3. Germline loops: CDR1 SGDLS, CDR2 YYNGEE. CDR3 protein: CASSWGDGELFF.

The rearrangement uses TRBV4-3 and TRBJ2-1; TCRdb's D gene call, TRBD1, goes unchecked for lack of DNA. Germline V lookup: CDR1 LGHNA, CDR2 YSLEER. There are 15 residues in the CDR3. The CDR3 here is CASSQEWDEGNEQFF.

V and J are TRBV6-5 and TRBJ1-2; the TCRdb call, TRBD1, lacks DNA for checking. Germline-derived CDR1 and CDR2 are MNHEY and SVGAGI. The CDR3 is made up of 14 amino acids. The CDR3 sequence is CASSSGQGNYGYTF.

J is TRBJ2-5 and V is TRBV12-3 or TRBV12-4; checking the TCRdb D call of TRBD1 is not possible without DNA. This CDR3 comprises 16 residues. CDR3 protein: CASSLARTGQKETQYF.

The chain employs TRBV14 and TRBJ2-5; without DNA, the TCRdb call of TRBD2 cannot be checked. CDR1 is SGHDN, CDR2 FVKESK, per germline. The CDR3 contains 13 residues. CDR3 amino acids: CASSAGLDETQYF.

This chain's CDR3 is CASSLAQGQNNEQFF. The chain recombines TRBV7-9 with TRBJ2-1; there is no DNA to check the TCRdb D call of TRBD1. The CDR3 runs 15 residues. Per the germline V gene, CDR1 is SEHNR and CDR2 is FQNEAQ (reference sequence).

The CDR3 region is CASRLNQLLNTEAFF. The chain uses TRBV12-2 and TRBJ1-1. TRBV12-2 is assigned pseudogene status. This CDR3 has 15 amino acids.

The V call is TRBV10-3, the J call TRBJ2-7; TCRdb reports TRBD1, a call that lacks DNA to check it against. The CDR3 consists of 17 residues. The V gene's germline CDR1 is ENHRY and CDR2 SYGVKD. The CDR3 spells CAISERGTGASSYEQYF.

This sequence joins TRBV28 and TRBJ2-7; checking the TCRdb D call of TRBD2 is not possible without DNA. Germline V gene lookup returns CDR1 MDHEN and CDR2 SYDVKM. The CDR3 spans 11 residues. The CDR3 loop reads CAFGPSYEQYF.

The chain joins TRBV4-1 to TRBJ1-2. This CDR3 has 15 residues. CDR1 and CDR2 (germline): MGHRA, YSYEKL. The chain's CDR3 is CASNPGTGTNYGYTF.

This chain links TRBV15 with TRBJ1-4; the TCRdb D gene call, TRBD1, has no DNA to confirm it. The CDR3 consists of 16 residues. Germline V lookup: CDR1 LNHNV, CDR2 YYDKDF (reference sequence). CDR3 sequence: CATSRDGTGLNEKLFF.

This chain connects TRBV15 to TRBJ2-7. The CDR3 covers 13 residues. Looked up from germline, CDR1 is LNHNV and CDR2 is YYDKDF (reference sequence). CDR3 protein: CATSRDTVTEQYF.

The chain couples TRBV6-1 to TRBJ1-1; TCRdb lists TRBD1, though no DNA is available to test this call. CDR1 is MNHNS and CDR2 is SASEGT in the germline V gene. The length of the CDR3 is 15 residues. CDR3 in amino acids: CASSEPGQVNTEAFF.

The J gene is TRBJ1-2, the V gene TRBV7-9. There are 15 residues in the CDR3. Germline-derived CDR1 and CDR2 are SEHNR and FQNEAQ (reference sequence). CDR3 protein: CASSLTEGSRNGYTF.

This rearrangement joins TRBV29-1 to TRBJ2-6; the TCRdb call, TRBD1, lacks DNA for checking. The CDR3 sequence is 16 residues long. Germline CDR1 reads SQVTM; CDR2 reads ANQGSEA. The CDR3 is CSFIGWTGSGANVLTF. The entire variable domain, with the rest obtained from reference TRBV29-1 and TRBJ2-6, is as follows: SAVISQKPSRDICQRGTSLTIQCQVDSQVTMMFWYRQQPGQSLTLIATANQGSEATYESGFVIDKFPISRPNLTFSTLTVSNMSPEDSSIYLCSFIGWTGSGANVLTFGAGSRLTVL.

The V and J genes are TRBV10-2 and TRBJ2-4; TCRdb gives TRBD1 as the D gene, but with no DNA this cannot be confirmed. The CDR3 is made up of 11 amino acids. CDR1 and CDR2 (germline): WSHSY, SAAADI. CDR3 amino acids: CASGPGDIQYF.